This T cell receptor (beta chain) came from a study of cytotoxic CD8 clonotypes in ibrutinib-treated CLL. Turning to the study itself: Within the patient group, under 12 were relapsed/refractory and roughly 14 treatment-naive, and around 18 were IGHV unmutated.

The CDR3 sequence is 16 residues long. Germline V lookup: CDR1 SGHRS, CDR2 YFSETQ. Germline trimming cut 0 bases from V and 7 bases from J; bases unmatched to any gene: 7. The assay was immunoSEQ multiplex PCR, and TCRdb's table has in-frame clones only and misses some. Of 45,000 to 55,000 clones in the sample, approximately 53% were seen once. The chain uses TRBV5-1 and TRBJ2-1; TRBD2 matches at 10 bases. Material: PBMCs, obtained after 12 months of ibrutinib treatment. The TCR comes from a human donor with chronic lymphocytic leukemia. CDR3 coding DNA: TGCGCCAGCAGCTTGGAGGCTAGCGGGAGTAGAAATGAGCAGTTCTTC. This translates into CASSLEASGSRNEQFF.